This passage covers 2 T cell receptor beta chains from one sample sequenced in a study of radiotherapy plus CTLA-4 blockade in lung cancer. Clones were read by immunoSEQ multiplex PCR, and TCRdb kept only the in-frame ones, dropping some. The table shows 80,000 to 95,000 clones, with around 83% occurring only once. The sequences come from peripheral blood, collected from a patient treated with radiotherapy plus ipilimumab. All receptors derive from a human donor with non-small cell lung cancer that progressed on radiotherapy plus ipilimumab.

V usage is TRBV6-5 and J usage is TRBJ1-2; no reliable D call. The V end lost 0 bases, the J end lost 4 bases, and 9 bases lay between the germline ends. This CDR3 is 14 amino acids long. Germline CDR1 MNHEY, CDR2 SVGAGI. The CDR3 DNA sequence: TGTGCCAGCAGTTACTCGAGGTCAGGCTATGGCTACACCTTC. This sequence encodes CASSYSRSGYGYTF.

This chain links TRBV7-3 with TRBJ2-1, with 11 bases lining up with TRBD2. CDR3 size: 14 residues. After removal of 4 bases from V and 10 bases from J, the junction contained 6 bases not matched to a gene. Germline values: CDR1 SGHTA, CDR2 FQGTGA. The CDR3 nucleotides are TGTGCCAGCAGCTCGTACGGGACTAGCGGCGAGCAGTTCTTC. It specifies CASSSYGTSGEQFF.